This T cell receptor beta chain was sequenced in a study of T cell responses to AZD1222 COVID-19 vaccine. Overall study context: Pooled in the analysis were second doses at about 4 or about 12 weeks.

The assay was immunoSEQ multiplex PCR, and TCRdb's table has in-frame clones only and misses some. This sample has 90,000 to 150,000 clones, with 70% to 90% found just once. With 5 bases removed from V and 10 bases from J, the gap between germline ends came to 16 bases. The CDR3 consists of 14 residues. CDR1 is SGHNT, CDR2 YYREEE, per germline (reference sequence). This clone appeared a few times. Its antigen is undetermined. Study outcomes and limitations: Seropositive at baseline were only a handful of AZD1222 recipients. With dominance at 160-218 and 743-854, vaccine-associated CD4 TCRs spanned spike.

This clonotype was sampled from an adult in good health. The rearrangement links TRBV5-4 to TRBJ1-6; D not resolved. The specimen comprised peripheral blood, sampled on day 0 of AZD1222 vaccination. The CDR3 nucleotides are TGTGCCAGCAGTTTAAATGATATCCACTCACCCCTCCACTTT. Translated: CASSLNDIHSPLHF.